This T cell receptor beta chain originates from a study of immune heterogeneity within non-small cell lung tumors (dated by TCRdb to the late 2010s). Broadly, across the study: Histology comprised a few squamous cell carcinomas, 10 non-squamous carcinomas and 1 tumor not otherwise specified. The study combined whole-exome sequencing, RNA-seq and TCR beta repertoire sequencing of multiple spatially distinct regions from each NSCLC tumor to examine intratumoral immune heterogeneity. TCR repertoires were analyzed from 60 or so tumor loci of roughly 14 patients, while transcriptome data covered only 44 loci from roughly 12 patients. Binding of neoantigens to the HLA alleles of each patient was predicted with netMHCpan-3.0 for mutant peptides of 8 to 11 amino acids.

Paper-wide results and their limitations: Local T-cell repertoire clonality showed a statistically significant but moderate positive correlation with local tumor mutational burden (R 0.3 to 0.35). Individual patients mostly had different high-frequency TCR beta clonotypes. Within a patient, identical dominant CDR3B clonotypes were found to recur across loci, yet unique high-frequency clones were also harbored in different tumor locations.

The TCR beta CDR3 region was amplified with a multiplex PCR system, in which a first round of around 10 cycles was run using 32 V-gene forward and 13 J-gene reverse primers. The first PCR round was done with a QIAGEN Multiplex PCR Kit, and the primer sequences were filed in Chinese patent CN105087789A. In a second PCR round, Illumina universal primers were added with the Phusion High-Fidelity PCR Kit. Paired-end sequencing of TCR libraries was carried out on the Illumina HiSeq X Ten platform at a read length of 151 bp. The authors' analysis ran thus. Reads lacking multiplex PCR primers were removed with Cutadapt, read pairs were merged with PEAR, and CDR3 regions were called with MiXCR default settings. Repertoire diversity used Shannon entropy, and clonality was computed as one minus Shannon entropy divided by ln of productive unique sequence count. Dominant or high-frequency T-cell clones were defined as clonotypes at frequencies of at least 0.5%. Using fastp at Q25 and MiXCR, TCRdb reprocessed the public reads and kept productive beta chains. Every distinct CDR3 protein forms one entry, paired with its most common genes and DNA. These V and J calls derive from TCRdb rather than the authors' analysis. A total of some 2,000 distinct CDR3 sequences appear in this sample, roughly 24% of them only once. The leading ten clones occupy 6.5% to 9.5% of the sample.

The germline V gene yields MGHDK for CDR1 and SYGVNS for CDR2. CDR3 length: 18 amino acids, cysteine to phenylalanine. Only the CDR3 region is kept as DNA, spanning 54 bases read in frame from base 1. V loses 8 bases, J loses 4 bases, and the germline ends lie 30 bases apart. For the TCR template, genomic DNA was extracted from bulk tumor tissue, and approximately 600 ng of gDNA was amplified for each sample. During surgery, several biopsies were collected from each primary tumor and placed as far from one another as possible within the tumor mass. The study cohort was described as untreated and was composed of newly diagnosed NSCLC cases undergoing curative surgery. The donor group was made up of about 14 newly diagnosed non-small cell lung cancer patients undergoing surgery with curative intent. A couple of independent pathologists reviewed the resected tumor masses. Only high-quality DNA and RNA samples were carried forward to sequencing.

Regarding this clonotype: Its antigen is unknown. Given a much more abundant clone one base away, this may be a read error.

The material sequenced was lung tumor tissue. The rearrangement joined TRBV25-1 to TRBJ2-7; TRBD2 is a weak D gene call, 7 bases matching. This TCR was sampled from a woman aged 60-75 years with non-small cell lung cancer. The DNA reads TGTGCCAGCGGGGGGGCGGGCAGAGGGGTCGGAAATCCGTACGAGCAGTACTTC. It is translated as CASGGAGRGVGNPYEQYF.